The 22 T cell receptor beta chains in this list originate from one sample, sequenced in a study of T-cell reconstitution after alpha-beta-depleted transplantation in children (dated by TCRdb to 2016 to 2017). In light of the paper, this sample's treatment or condition label describes: allogeneic hematopoietic cell transplantation with graft depleted of TCRalphabeta T cells and CD19 B cells. The library was generated by PCR. Sequenced on an Illumina HiSeq 2500. TCR library preparation used molecular barcoding, with unique molecular identifiers applied to normalize quantification of the TCRbeta repertoire. TCRdb reprocessed the public reads (quality trimming at Q25 with fastp, clone calling with MiXCR) and kept in-frame beta chains. Each record represents a unique CDR3 protein, reported with the most common genes and DNA among its rows. The sample profile shows 300,000 to 350,000 distinct CDR3 sequences; about 16% of them were found once. Roughly 40% of the sample comes from the top ten.

This sample comprised PBMCs, mostly from graft donor cells, obtained 360 days after TCRalphabeta/CD19-depleted stem cell transplant. These receptors were collected from a male patient between 2 and 15 years old who had a stem cell transplant for acute lymphoblastic leukemia, so the T cells may come from the graft donor.

The chain couples TRBV4-2 to TRBJ2-7; 13 bases map to TRBD2. This CDR3 is 16 amino acids long. V lost 0 bases, J lost 3 bases, and 2 bases stayed unmatched. Germline V gene lookup returns CDR1 LGHNA and CDR2 YNFKEQ. This CDR3 is CASSQEGLAGVYEQYF. The CDR3 DNA is TGTGCCAGCAGCCAAGAAGGACTAGCGGGAGTCTACGAGCAGTACTTC.

This clonotype showed up many times. The genes are TRBV7-9 and TRBJ2-3; the match to TRBD2 covers 8 bases. The germline V gene has CDR1 SEHNR and CDR2 FQNEAQ (reference sequence). The CDR3 totals 16 residues. V dropped 2 bases and J dropped 6; count of bases not matched to a gene: 10. The CDR3, as DNA: TGTGCCAGCAGCTTAAATTCGGGACTAGGGTGGGATACGCAGTATTTT. Its translation is CASSLNSGLGWDTQYF.

The V and J genes are TRBV4-2 and TRBJ2-7; no reliable D call. Germline loops: CDR1 LGHNA, CDR2 YNFKEQ. The V end lost 1 base, the J end lost 1 base, and 11 bases lay between the germline ends. This CDR3 comprises 15 residues. DNA for the CDR3: TGTGCCAGCAGCCAAGGGGCGGAAACTTCCTACGAGCAGTACTTC. The encoded protein is CASSQGAETSYEQYF.

This clonotype was seen many times. V usage is TRBV27 and J usage is TRBJ1-4; D gene unclear. The CDR3 totals 13 residues. Germline loops: CDR1 MNHEY, CDR2 SMNVEV (reference sequence). Trimming stripped 7 bases from V and 5 bases from J, with 11 bases between. CDR3 DNA sequence: TGTGCCAGCAAGGCCGAATTGAATGAAAAACTGTTTTTT. It codes for CASKAELNEKLFF.

The chain has TRBV9 and TRBJ2-4; TRBD1 might be the D (5 bases). The germline V and J ends were trimmed by 1 base and 0 bases, with 5 bases remaining between them. The CDR3 runs to 14 residues. The V gene's germline CDR1 is SGDLS and CDR2 YYNGEE. The CDR3 bases are TGTGCCAGCAGCGTAACAGGAGCCAAAAACATTCAGTACTTC. Amino acids: CASSVTGAKNIQYF. The whole variable domain, remainder taken from reference TRBV9 and TRBJ2-4, is DSGVTQTPKHLITATGQRVTLRCSPRSGDLSVYWYQQSLDQGLQFLIQYYNGEERAKGNILERFSAQQFPDLHSELNLSSLELGDSALYFCASSVTGAKNIQYFGAGTRLSVL.

V gene TRBV20-1 combines with J gene TRBJ2-7; TRBD1 aligns across 9 bases. The CDR3 extends over 16 amino acids. V dropped 2 bases and J dropped 0; count of bases not matched to a gene: 8. CDR1 is DFQATT and CDR2 is SNEGSKA in the germline V gene (reference sequence). The CDR3 DNA sequence: TGCAGTGCTAGATGGGGGACAGGGTGGAACTCCTACGAGCAGTACTTC. Its translation: CSARWGTGWNSYEQYF.

The count of this clonotype is one. A much larger clone differs from this one at a single base, so this may be a read error. The chain uses TRBV12-3 or TRBV12-4 and TRBJ2-3; maybe TRBD2 (6 bases). This CDR3 region has 14 residues. CDR3 region: CASRPGLITYTQYF. CDR3 sequence (DNA): TGTGCCAGCAGGCCGGGACTCATCACATATACGCAGTATTTT.

There are many counts of this clonotype. The CDR3 loop is CASSQDRGLAGSDEQFF. The CDR3 DNA follows: TGTGCCAGCAGCCAAGATCGGGGACTAGCGGGAAGTGATGAGCAGTTCTTC. The J gene is TRBJ2-1, the V gene TRBV3-1; 13 nucleotides align to TRBD2. Germline V gene lookup returns CDR1 LGHDT and CDR2 YNNKEL (reference sequence). The CDR3 totals 17 residues. The ends lost 0 bases at V and 8 bases at J; junction bases unmatched: 7.

CDR3 in DNA: TGTGCCAGCAGTTCCCTCGTGACCTCGGATTCATCCTACGAGCAGTACTTC. Translated, it gives CASSSLVTSDSSYEQYF. J is TRBJ2-7 and V is TRBV28; no clear D gene. The CDR3 is made up of 17 amino acids. CDR1 and CDR2 from the germline V gene are MDHEN and SYDVKM. V shed 4 bases and J shed 1 base, with 20 bases lying between them.

The chain employs TRBV10-3 and TRBJ2-5, with TRBD1 identical over 8 bases. V lost 4 bases and J lost 3; bases outside the gene matches: 7. CDR3 length: 15 residues. Germline V CDR1 and CDR2: ENHRY, SYGVKD. The CDR3 protein is CAISGTGTTEETQYF. The CDR3 DNA reads TGTGCCATCAGTGGGACAGGGACCACAGAAGAGACCCAGTACTTC.

This clonotype was recorded a few times. The chain uses TRBV7-2 and TRBJ1-1; D uncertain. V was trimmed by 2 bases and J by 6 bases, leaving 13 bases between them. Germline values: CDR1 SGHTA, CDR2 FQGNSA. The CDR3 is 14 amino acids. CDR3 in amino acids: CASSLFGEGAEAFF. CDR3 coding DNA: TGTGCCAGCAGCTTATTTGGGGAAGGCGCTGAAGCTTTCTTT.

Many counts were recorded for this clonotype. The gene calls are TRBV7-8 and TRBJ2-1; no reliable D call. The CDR3 is 16 residues long. Trimming pared 2 bases from V and 3 bases from J, leaving 14 bases between. Germline V gene lookup returns CDR1 SGHVS and CDR2 FQNEAQ. This CDR3 reads CASSLKVTDLYNEQFF. The CDR3, as DNA: TGTGCCAGCAGCTTAAAAGTAACAGATCTCTACAATGAGCAGTTCTTC.

The rearrangement links TRBV29-1 to TRBJ2-3; weak D call: TRBD2 (6 bases). In germline, CDR1 is SQVTM, CDR2 ANQGSEA. Trimming took off 7 bases at V and 2 bases at J, with 13 bases between the two ends. The CDR3 totals 13 residues. The CDR3 nucleotides read TGCAGCGCCAGCGCGGGGTTCACAGATACGCAGTATTTT. This encodes CSASAGFTDTQYF.

The table lists this clonotype with a few counts. The chain couples TRBV29-1 to TRBJ2-4; the match to TRBD2 covers 7 bases. V lost 6 bases to trimming and J lost 0 bases; unmatched junction nucleotides: 5. Looked up from germline, CDR1 is SQVTM and CDR2 is ANQGSEA. There are 14 residues in the CDR3. CDR3 DNA sequence: TGCAGCGTAGCGGGGAATCTAGCCAAAAACATTCAGTACTTC. Residues: CSVAGNLAKNIQYF. Drawing the rest from reference TRBV29-1 and TRBJ2-4, the complete variable domain is SAVISQKPSRDICQRGTSLTIQCQVDSQVTMMFWYRQQPGQSLTLIATANQGSEATYESGFVIDKFPISRPNLTFSTLTVSNMSPEDSSIYLCSVAGNLAKNIQYFGAGTRLSVL.

This clonotype has at least ten counts. CDR3 residues: CASEAGGTDTQYF. The CDR3 nucleotides are TGTGCCAGCGAGGCAGGGGGGACAGATACGCAGTATTTT. This chain links TRBV2 with TRBJ2-3, with a weak D call TRBD1 (7 bases). V was clipped by 8 bases and J by 3 bases, with 12 bases between them. This CDR3 has 13 residues. Per germline, CDR1 SNHLY and CDR2 FYNNEI. The variable domain in full, with the rest retrieved from reference TRBV2 and TRBJ2-3, is EPEVTQTPSHQVTQMGQEVILRCVPISNHLYFYWYRQILGQKVEFLVSFYNNEISEKSEIFDDQFSVERPDGSNFTLKIRSTKLEDSAMYFCASEAGGTDTQYFGPGTRLTVL.

This clonotype has just a few counts. V usage is TRBV12-3 or TRBV12-4 and J usage is TRBJ1-2; a weak D match, TRBD1 (6 bases). The CDR3 spans 15 residues. Trimming stripped 5 bases from V and 8 bases from J, with 21 bases between. The CDR3: CASSQGQPQTMGYTF. CDR3 DNA: TGTGCCAGCAGTCAAGGACAGCCTCAGACCATGGGCTACACCTTC.

The rearrangement uses TRBV5-1 and TRBJ2-5; 13 nucleotides line up with TRBD2. The ends lost 0 bases at V and 1 base at J; junction bases unmatched: 3. Germline CDR1 is SGHRS and CDR2 is YFSETQ. This CDR3 contains 17 residues. The CDR3 nucleotides read TGCGCCAGCAGCTTGGTACGGACTAGCGGGAGCCAAGAGACCCAGTACTTC. It is translated as CASSLVRTSGSQETQYF.

The J gene is TRBJ2-5, the V gene TRBV7-9; D gene ambiguous. Germline CDR1 reads SEHNR; CDR2 reads FQNEAQ (reference sequence). V lost 4 bases to trimming and J lost 7 bases, with 10 bases between them. The length of the CDR3 is 12 residues. The CDR3 reads CASSSTPRTQYF. The CDR3 region has the DNA TGTGCCAGCAGCTCGACCCCCCGGACCCAGTACTTC.

This clonotype has just a few counts. The chain employs TRBV20-1 and TRBJ2-1; D might be TRBD2 (5 bases). The ends were cut back, 0 bases at V and 2 bases at J, with 11 bases in the middle. The germline V gene has CDR1 DFQATT and CDR2 SNEGSKA (reference sequence). The CDR3 spans 15 residues. The CDR3 nucleotides are TGCAGTGCTAGAGATCTGCGGGCGACCTACAATGAGCAGTTCTTC. It yields the protein CSARDLRATYNEQFF.

This chain links TRBV7-6 with TRBJ2-5; TRBD1 agrees at 7 bases. J lost 2 bases, V lost 1 base, and 10 bases had no gene match. The germline V gene has CDR1 SGHVS and CDR2 FNYEAQ. The CDR3 sequence is 17 residues long. CDR3: CASSLDPRDSGQETQYF. CDR3 DNA: TGTGCCAGCAGCTTAGACCCCCGGGACAGCGGACAAGAGACCCAGTACTTC.

This clonotype was counted many times. The gene calls are TRBV10-1 and TRBJ2-7; D not resolved. This CDR3 is 14 amino acids long. Germline-derived CDR1 and CDR2 are WNHNN and SYGVQD (reference sequence). Trimming removed 0 bases from V and 2 bases from J, with 8 bases in between. In nucleotides, the CDR3 is TGCGCCAGCAGTGAGTCGGTCAGGCCCTACGAGCAGTACTTC. Residues: CASSESVRPYEQYF.

The chain recombines TRBV7-9 with TRBJ2-7, with 7 bases aligning to TRBD2. J was trimmed by 3 bases and V by 1 base; bases with no gene match: 9. The CDR3 runs 16 residues. From germline, CDR1 is SEHNR and CDR2 FQNEAQ (reference sequence). CDR3 DNA sequence: TGTGCCAGCAGCTTAGAATCTGCGGGAGTAGTCTACGAGCAGTACTTC. It yields the protein CASSLESAGVVYEQYF.